This T cell receptor (beta chain) was found in a study of blood T cell repertoires in COVID-19. Overall study: Samples representing acute and convalescent COVID-19 were sourced from the United States, Italy and Spain. Nucleic acid was either cDNA or gDNA, and it came from T cells, B-cell-depleted T cells, or PBMCs.

Source study methods: Reference gene primer amplification yielded estimated nucleated cell counts. This table comes from immunoSEQ multiplex PCR, and its TCRdb copy is limited to in-frame clones, with some not included. The DNA gave D and trimming, while V, J and clone size come from that table. In the table there are around 70,000 clones, approximately 80% of which are singletons. This clone was counted a single time. Germline V gene lookup returns CDR1 SGHTA and CDR2 FQGNSA. V lost 5 bases to trimming and J lost 7 bases; unmatched junction nucleotides: 7. The CDR3 covers 13 residues. The origin of this receptor is a human donor in a cohort sampled during active COVID-19. V gene TRBV7-2 combines with J gene TRBJ1-1, with 7 bases matching TRBD1. Source material: peripheral blood. CDR3 residues: CASSPTGPVEAFF. The CDR3 coding sequence is TGTGCCAGCAGCCCGACAGGGCCAGTTGAAGCTTTCTTT.